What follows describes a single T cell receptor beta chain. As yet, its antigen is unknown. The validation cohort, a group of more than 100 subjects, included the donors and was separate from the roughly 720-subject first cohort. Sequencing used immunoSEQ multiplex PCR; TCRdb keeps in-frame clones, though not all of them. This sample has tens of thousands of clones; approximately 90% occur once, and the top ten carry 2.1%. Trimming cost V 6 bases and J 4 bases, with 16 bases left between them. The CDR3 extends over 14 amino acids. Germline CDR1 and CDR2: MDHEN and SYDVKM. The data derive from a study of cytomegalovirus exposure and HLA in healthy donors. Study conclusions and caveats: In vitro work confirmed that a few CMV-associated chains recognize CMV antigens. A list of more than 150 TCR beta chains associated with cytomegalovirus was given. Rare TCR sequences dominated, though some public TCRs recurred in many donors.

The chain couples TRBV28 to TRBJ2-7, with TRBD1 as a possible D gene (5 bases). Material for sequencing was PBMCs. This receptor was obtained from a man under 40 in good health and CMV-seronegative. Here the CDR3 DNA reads TGTGCCAGCAGGTACACCCACACAGGTTACGAGCAGTACTTC. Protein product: CASRYTHTGYEQYF.